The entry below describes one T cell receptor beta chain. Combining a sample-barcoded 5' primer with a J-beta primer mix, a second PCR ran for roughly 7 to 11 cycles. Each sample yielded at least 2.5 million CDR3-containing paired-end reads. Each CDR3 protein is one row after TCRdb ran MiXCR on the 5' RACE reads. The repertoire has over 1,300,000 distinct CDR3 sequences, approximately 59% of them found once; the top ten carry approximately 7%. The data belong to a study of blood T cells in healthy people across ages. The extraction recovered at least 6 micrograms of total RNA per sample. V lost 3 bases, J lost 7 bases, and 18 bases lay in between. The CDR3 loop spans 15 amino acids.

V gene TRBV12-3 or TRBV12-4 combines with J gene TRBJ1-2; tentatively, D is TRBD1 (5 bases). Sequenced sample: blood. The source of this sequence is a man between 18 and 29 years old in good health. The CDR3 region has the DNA TGTGCCAGCAGTTTGTCGGGGGTAGCAGGACGTGGCTACACCTTC. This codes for CASSLSGVAGRGYTF.